Presented here are 5 T cell receptor beta chains from one specimen sequenced in a study of cytomegalovirus exposure and HLA in healthy donors. Clones were read by immunoSEQ multiplex PCR, and TCRdb kept only the in-frame ones, dropping some. Of some 320,000 clones in the sample, 87% were seen once. Sample: PBMCs. These receptors were obtained from a woman under 40 in good health and CMV-seropositive.

This clone showed up just once. The gene calls are TRBV7-2 and TRBJ1-2; a weak D match, TRBD1 (5 bases). The CDR3 totals 13 residues. Per the germline V gene, CDR1 is SGHTA and CDR2 is FQGNSA. V was cut by 1 base and J by 7 bases, with 10 bases left in between. The CDR3 DNA reads as TGTGCCAGCAGCTTAGTGGGGCAAGGTGGCTACACCTTC. Amino acids: CASSLVGQGGYTF.

This clone appeared once. V usage is TRBV14 and J usage is TRBJ2-2; 11 positions match TRBD2. CDR3 length equals 15 residues. The germline V gene has CDR1 SGHDN and CDR2 FVKESK. The ends lost 2 bases at V and 6 bases at J; junction bases unmatched: 2. The CDR3 DNA reads as TGTGCCAGCAGCCAAACTAGCGGGAGCGCCGGGGAGCTGTTTTTT. Encoded protein: CASSQTSGSAGELFF.

The chain is built from TRBV28 and TRBJ2-2; the D gene is possibly TRBD2 (6 bases). The CDR3 has 17 residues. Germline lookup yields CDR1 MDHEN and CDR2 SYDVKM. The ends were cut back, 6 bases at V and 6 bases at J, with 23 bases in the middle. The CDR3: CASSPSRGIIGPGELFF. The CDR3, as DNA: TGTGCCAGCAGCCCCTCTCGGGGGATAATAGGACCCGGGGAGCTGTTTTTT.

To note about this clone: The sample contains more than one DNA sequence encoding this CDR3. This chain links TRBV27 with TRBJ2-6; D unclear. V was shortened by 4 bases and J by 0 bases, with 4 bases between the two germline ends. The germline CDR1 and CDR2 sequences are MNHEY and SMNVEV (reference sequence). CDR3 length equals 14 residues. CDR3 loop: CASSSLSGANVLTF. The CDR3 DNA is TGTGCCAGCAGTTCACTCTCTGGGGCCAACGTCCTGACTTTC.

The chain combines TRBV6-5 with TRBJ1-1; D perhaps matches TRBD1 (5 bases). The CDR3 contains 16 residues. Germline V gene lookup returns CDR1 MNHEY and CDR2 SVGAGI. The germline V and J ends were trimmed by 0 bases and 1 base, with 12 bases remaining between them. The CDR3: CASSYSDRIRNTEAFF. The CDR3, as DNA: TGTGCCAGCAGTTACTCTGACAGAATTAGGAACACTGAAGCTTTCTTT.